The rows below give T cell receptor beta chains drawn from one sample of a study of memory CD4+ T cells and cytomegalovirus serostatus. Clones were read by immunoSEQ multiplex PCR, and TCRdb kept only the in-frame ones, dropping some. The sample shows 50,000 or so clones, less than 80% of them seen only once. What was sequenced was memory CD4+ T cells from blood. These receptors all come from an adult in good health and CMV-seronegative. Both conserved end residues are trimmed from each CDR3. D genes are given only for firm matches.

d_call v_call cdr3_aa
TRBD2 TRBV7-9 ASSLLAGSRDTQY
NA TRBV7-2 ASSRNTASEQF
TRBD2 TRBV7-9 ASSRGLAGLGSYNEQF
NA TRBV5-1 ASSEDSLSEQY
NA TRBV7-8 ASSLGWDGYT
NA TRBV7-3 ASSLDRISSGNTIY
NA TRBV27 ASRQRIGQPNQPQH
NA TRBV6-5 ASRSPGSGNTIY
NA TRBV18 ASTHLDGRTEAF
NA TRBV6-5 ASTRTGLLSYEQY
TRBD1 TRBV6-1 ASGRQGSVEPQH
NA TRBV11-2 ASSVGLQETQY
NA TRBV28 ASSFFGTHGTGELF
NA TRBV2 ASSEGGRVNTEAF
NA TRBV28 ASSLRALNTEAF
NA TRBV29-1 SVVRGQETQY
TRBD2 TRBV11-3 ASSQTSGGETQY
NA TRBV4-1 ASSQETGGYGYT
TRBD1 TRBV7-9 ASSLQKGQGGYEQY
TRBD1 TRBV9 ASSVATGVDNEQF
NA TRBV19 AIMERATGELF